A selection of T cell receptor beta chains follows, all from one sample in a study of cytomegalovirus exposure and HLA in healthy donors. Sequenced by immunoSEQ multiplex PCR; TCRdb stores in-frame clones only, minus some. The data contain around 130,000 clones, around three quarters of them seen just once; the ten biggest clones take up approximately 1.7%. Sequenced material: PBMCs. These receptor sequences come from a woman between 50 and 59 years old in good health and CMV-seronegative. Both conserved end residues are part of each CDR3. The D gene is left open where the match is weak. Not every row has a clone size; where given, it reads once, few, many or a size class.

V gene	clone size	J gene	D gene	CDR3 DNA	CDR3 protein
TRBV2	-	TRBJ1-1	-	TGTGCCAGCAGAGCTAGTACTGAAGCTTTCTTT	CASRASTEAFF
TRBV19	-	TRBJ2-3	-	TGTGCCAGTACGTTACCAGAGGAAGGCACAGATACGCAGTATTTT	CASTLPEEGTDTQYF
TRBV6-1	-	TRBJ1-5	-	TGTGCCAGCAGTGAGGGGGGTGTTACTCAGCCCCAGAATTTT	CASSEGGVTQPQNF
TRBV29-1	-	TRBJ1-1	-	TGCAGCGGGGCCAACACTGAAGCTTTCTTT	CSGANTEAFF
TRBV6-6	-	TRBJ2-1	TRBD2	TGTGCCAGCAGACTAACGGAGACTAGCAGCTATGAGCAGTTCTTC	CASRLTETSSYEQFF
TRBV10-3	-	TRBJ2-7	-	TGTGCCATCAGTGAAGACTCCCCGCGGGGGGCGCTAAGGGGGCTGGCCTACGAGCAGTACTTC	CAISEDSPRGALRGLAYEQYF
TRBV27	few	TRBJ2-7	-	TGTGCCAGCAGTCCCGGGATCTACGAGCAGTACTTC	CASSPGIYEQYF
TRBV4-3	-	TRBJ2-7	TRBD1	TGCGCCAGCAGCCAAGGACAGGGGCTGGGCGAGCAGTACTTC	CASSQGQGLGEQYF
TRBV6-5	-	TRBJ2-1	TRBD2	TGTGCCAGCAGTAGGACTAGTTCCCCCGACAATGAGCAGTTCTTC	CASSRTSSPDNEQFF
TRBV4-1	-	TRBJ2-2	TRBD1	TGCGCCAGCAGCCAATATCAGGGGGCGAACACCGGGGAGCTGTTTTTT	CASSQYQGANTGELFF
TRBV4-3	-	TRBJ2-1	TRBD1	TGCACCAGCAGCCAAGGGGGCCCCTACAATGAGCAGTTCTTC	CTSSQGGPYNEQFF
TRBV7-2	-	TRBJ2-7	-	TGTGCCAGCAGCTTAGCAAGCAGGGTAGACCAATACGAGCAGTACTTC	CASSLASRVDQYEQYF
TRBV7-2	-	TRBJ2-5	-	TGTGCCAGCAGCCCCCCACAAGAGACCCAGTACTTC	CASSPPQETQYF
TRBV5-4	-	TRBJ2-7	TRBD1	TGTGCCAGCAGCTTGAAGGGGGACAGAGTCTACGAGCAGTACTTC	CASSLKGDRVYEQYF
TRBV5-1	-	TRBJ1-2	-	TGCGCCAGCAGCTTGACGGTCGTTGATCCTGAGGTGGACACCTTC	CASSLTVVDPEVDTF
TRBV21-1	-	TRBJ2-3	-	TGTGCCAGCAGCATAGCCGACAGGCTAGCGGGAGTGATTTCGAGGGATACGCAGTATTTT	CASSIADRLAGVISRDTQYF
TRBV7-9	-	TRBJ1-1	TRBD1	TGTGCCAGCAGCTTAGGGGGGACAGGGGCAGGGACTGAAGCTTTCTTT	CASSLGGTGAGTEAFF
TRBV7-8	once	TRBJ1-4	TRBD1	TGTGCCAGCAGCTCCCCGACAGGGGTAGTTGAAAAACTGTTTTTT	CASSSPTGVVEKLFF